This TCR beta chain was sequenced for a study of blood T cell repertoires in COVID-19. Study summary: The United States, Italy and Spain provided the acute and convalescent COVID-19 samples. PBMCs, B-cell-depleted T cells, or T cells were the source of the cDNA or gDNA that made up the material.

Original methodology: It was from reference gene primer amplification that nucleated cell counts were estimated. The repertoire was sequenced with immunoSEQ multiplex PCR; TCRdb's copy has only in-frame clones and lacks some. The V and J calls and clone size come from that table; D and trimming were worked out from the DNA. This sample has some 140,000 clones, with roughly nine tenths found just once. This CDR3 is 12 amino acids long. CDR1 and CDR2 (germline): MDHEN, SYDVKM. The V gene lost 10 bases and the J gene lost 2 bases, with 11 bases spanning the gap. The J gene is TRBJ1-2, the V gene TRBV28; D might be TRBD1 (5 bases). The clonotype was recovered from a man over 45 with acute or convalescent COVID-19. The sequenced sample consisted of peripheral blood. The CDR3 DNA reads as TGTGCCATCAACCGACAGAACTATGGCTACACCTTC. It encodes CAINRQNYGYTF.